This TCR beta chain was recorded in a study of T-cell reconstitution after alpha-beta-depleted transplantation in children. Unique molecular identifiers tagged the TCRbeta library. TCRdb fed the PCR reads into MiXCR, producing one record per CDR3 protein. The sample yields 500,000 to 650,000 distinct CDR3 sequences, 13% seen once. The germline V gene has CDR1 LGHNA and CDR2 YSLEER. V shed 0 bases and J shed 7 bases, with 19 bases lying between them. The CDR3 has 16 amino acids. V gene TRBV4-3 combines with J gene TRBJ2-7; a weak D match, TRBD2 (6 bases). Specimen: PBMCs, mostly from graft donor cells, collected 360 days after TCRalphabeta/CD19-depleted stem cell transplant. The TCR was taken from a male patient under 18 who had a stem cell transplant for acute myeloid leukemia, so the T cells may come from the graft donor. The CDR3 DNA reads TGCGCCAGCAGCCAAGATCGCGGGATTCTAAAGGGGGAGCAGTACTTC. Translating gives CASSQDRGILKGEQYF.